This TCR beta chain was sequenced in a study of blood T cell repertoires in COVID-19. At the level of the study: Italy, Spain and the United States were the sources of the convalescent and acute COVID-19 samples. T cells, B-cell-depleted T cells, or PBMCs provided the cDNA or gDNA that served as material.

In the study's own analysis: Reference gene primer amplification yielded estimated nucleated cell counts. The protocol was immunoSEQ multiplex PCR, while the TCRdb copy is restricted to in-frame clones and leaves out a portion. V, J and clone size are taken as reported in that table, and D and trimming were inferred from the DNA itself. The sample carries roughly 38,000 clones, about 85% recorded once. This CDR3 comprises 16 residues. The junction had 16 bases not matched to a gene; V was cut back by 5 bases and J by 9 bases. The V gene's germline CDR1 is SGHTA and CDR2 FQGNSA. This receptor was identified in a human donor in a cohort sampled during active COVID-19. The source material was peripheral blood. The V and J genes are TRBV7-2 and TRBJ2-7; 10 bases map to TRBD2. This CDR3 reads CASSPQSGGALAGQYF. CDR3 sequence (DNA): TGTGCCAGCAGCCCGCAAAGCGGGGGGGCGCTCGCGGGGCAGTACTTC.